This T cell receptor beta chain comes out of a study of T cells in localized non-small cell lung cancer. The table came from immunoSEQ multiplex PCR; TCRdb's copy has only in-frame clones and leaves some out. The sample holds about 25,000 clones, approximately 86% seen once. Study-wide results and caveats: Higher blood T cell density went with longer overall survival. T cell clonality was highest in uninvolved adjacent lung, above tumor. For the top 100 tumor clones, a median about 62 also appeared in adjacent lung. A single tumor region was sequenced, leaving heterogeneity possible.

A note on this clone: What it binds is unknown.

This CDR3 region has 17 residues. The J segment lost 1 base and the V segment lost 1 base, leaving 9 bases of the junction unmatched. The germline V gene encodes CDR1 MNHEY and CDR2 SMNVEV (reference sequence). This sequence was found in a female donor at least 60 years old with stage I lung adenocarcinoma. V and J are TRBV27 and TRBJ2-7; TRBD2 agrees at 8 bases. The material was peripheral blood, obtained before any cancer treatment. CDR3 nucleotides: TGTGCCAGCAGTTTATTGGGCGGGGGGACCCTATCCTACGAGCAGTACTTC. Translated, it gives CASSLLGGGTLSYEQYF.